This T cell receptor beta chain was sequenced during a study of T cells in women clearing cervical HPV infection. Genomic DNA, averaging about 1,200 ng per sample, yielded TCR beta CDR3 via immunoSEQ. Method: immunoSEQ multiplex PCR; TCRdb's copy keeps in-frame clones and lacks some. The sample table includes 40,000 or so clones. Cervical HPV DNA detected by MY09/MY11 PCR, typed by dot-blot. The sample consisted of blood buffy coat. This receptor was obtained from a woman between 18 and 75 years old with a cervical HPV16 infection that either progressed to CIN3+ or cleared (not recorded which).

The CDR3 loop is CASSQGLGGDTQYF. CDR3 DNA, as far as it was read: TGCGCCAGCAGCCAAGGTCTCGGGGGGGATACG. The chain has TRBV4-1 and TRBJ2-3; 7 bases line up with TRBD2. The CDR3 end is not reached by the read, which stops 3 residues before it; the germline J gene fills it in. V lost 1 base to trimming and J lost 6 bases; unmatched junction nucleotides: 4. The V gene's germline CDR1 is MGHRA and CDR2 YSYEKL. This CDR3 has 14 residues.